This entry lists 24 T cell receptor beta chains sequenced from one sample in a study of blood T cell repertoires in COVID-19 (dated by TCRdb to about 2020). Library preparation used the immunoSEQ multiplex PCR assay. The table comes from immuneACCESS by way of TCRdb, which keeps in-frame sequences with V and J called. Part of the clones is missing from these tables; in studies checked, under half for an unresolved V gene and the rest for unknown reasons. Within this sample are roughly 200,000 clones, with around 82% of them counted one time only. The top ten hold approximately 4.4% of the sample. Sequenced input: peripheral blood. These receptors all come from a man in his fifties with active or convalescent COVID-19.

The chain employs TRBV7-3 and TRBJ2-3; 11 bases fit TRBD2. Germline V gene sequence: CDR1 SGHTA, CDR2 FQGTGA. V trimming: 0 bases; J trimming: 4 bases; junction bases outside the gene matches: 3. This CDR3 is built from 16 residues. The CDR3 spells CASSLTSGGASDTQYF. CDR3 coding DNA: TGTGCCAGCAGCTTAACTAGCGGGGGGGCCTCAGATACGCAGTATTTT.

The chain combines TRBV6-2 or TRBV6-3 with TRBJ2-7; tentative D call: TRBD2 (7 bases). Germline V CDR1 and CDR2: MNHEY, SVGEGT. V dropped 2 bases and J dropped 3 bases, with 17 bases sitting between them. The CDR3 has 16 amino acids. In nucleotides, the CDR3 is TGTGCCAGCAGTTACGGGCGGGGGCCCTCGGACTACGAGCAGTACTTC. Amino acid sequence: CASSYGRGPSDYEQYF.

CDR3 nucleotide sequence: TGTGCCAGCAGCTTACGGTCGGGGGACTACGAGCAGTACTTC. Translated, it gives CASSLRSGDYEQYF. This chain connects TRBV7-6 to TRBJ2-7; weak D call: TRBD2 (6 bases). The V end was cut by 2 bases, the J end by 3 bases, with 11 bases between. The CDR3 loop spans 14 amino acids. Germline assignment: CDR1 SGHVS and CDR2 FNYEAQ.

This clone has just one count. The chain uses TRBV5-6 and TRBJ1-6; tentative D call: TRBD1 (6 bases). This CDR3 has 13 amino acids. With 5 bases removed from V and 5 bases from J, the gap between germline ends came to 8 bases. Per the germline V gene, CDR1 is SGHDT and CDR2 is YYEEEE. CDR3 sequence (DNA): TGTGCCAGCAGTAGGACAGATAATTCACCCCTCCACTTT. Encoded protein: CASSRTDNSPLHF.

V is TRBV4-2 and J is TRBJ1-4, with 9 bases fitting TRBD1. Germline V gene data show CDR1 as LGHNA and CDR2 as YNFKEQ. The CDR3 covers 17 residues. With V trimmed by 4 bases and J by 1 base, 7 bases remained unmatched. CDR3 in amino acids: CASSLQGARVTNEKLFF. The CDR3 coding sequence is TGTGCCAGCAGCCTACAGGGGGCGCGAGTAACTAATGAAAAACTGTTTTTT.

This clone has a single count. The same CDR3 can be traced to other DNA sequences in this sample. The chain uses TRBV28 and TRBJ1-5, with a tentative D call TRBD1 (5 bases). Trimming pared 4 bases from V and 7 bases from J, leaving 14 bases between. This CDR3 comprises 14 residues. Germline CDR1 reads MDHEN; CDR2 reads SYDVKM. The CDR3 DNA sequence: TGTGCCAGCAGTTCGGGGGGTGGTGGCCAGCCCCAGCATTTT. Translating it yields CASSSGGGGQPQHF.

This clone was seen repeatedly, ten times or more. The chain employs TRBV19 and TRBJ1-2; maybe TRBD1 (5 bases). Trimming cost V 3 bases and J 4 bases, with 24 bases left between them. The CDR3 is 18 residues long. From germline, CDR1 is LNHDA and CDR2 SQIVND (reference sequence). The CDR3: CASSIDSVREKEVYGYTF. The CDR3 DNA reads TGTGCCAGTAGTATCGATTCGGTCAGGGAAAAAGAGGTCTATGGCTACACCTTC.

The chain links TRBV7-9 to TRBJ2-7, with D unclear. V lost 5 bases, J lost 3 bases, and 11 bases lay in between. This CDR3 has 13 residues. Germline V gene data show CDR1 as SEHNR and CDR2 as FQNEAQ (reference sequence). The CDR3: CASSPPVSYEQYF. DNA for the CDR3: TGTGCCAGCAGCCCCCCTGTTAGCTACGAGCAGTACTTC.

The genes are TRBV2 and TRBJ2-2; D might be TRBD1 (6 bases). The ends were cut back, 2 bases at V and 1 base at J, with 17 bases in the middle. The length of the CDR3 is 18 residues. Germline values: CDR1 SNHLY, CDR2 FYNNEI. The CDR3 loop is CASSERDTGRMNTGELFF. In DNA, the CDR3 is TGTGCCAGCAGTGAACGGGACACCGGAAGAATGAACACCGGGGAGCTGTTTTTT.

The rearrangement links TRBV7-2 to TRBJ2-3; TRBD2 agrees at 7 bases. CDR3 length: 15 residues. V was clipped by 0 bases and J by 4 bases; unmatched bases: 4. In germline, CDR1 is SGHTA, CDR2 FQGNSA. The CDR3 spells CASSLASSGADTQYF. CDR3 coding DNA: TGTGCCAGCAGCTTAGCGTCTAGCGGCGCAGATACGCAGTATTTT. The variable domain in full, completed from reference TRBV7-2 and TRBJ2-3, reads GAGVSQSPSNKVTEKGKDVELRCDPISGHTALYWYRQSLGQGLEFLIYFQGNSAPDKSGLPSDRFSAERTGGSVSTLTIQRTQQEDSAVYLCASSLASSGADTQYFGPGTRLTVL.

DNA of the CDR3: TGCAGCGTTCGGGAGGGGGTAGGTGAGACCCAGTACTTC. This sequence encodes CSVREGVGETQYF. The chain couples TRBV29-1 to TRBJ2-5; 8 bases fit TRBD2. Germline V CDR1 and CDR2: SQVTM, ANQGSEA. J lost 5 bases, V lost 5 bases, and 7 bases had no gene match. The CDR3 loop spans 13 amino acids.

V gene TRBV6-5 combines with J gene TRBJ1-4, with 9 bases matching TRBD1. Germline values: CDR1 MNHEY, CDR2 SVGAGI. V lost 4 bases and J lost 4; bases outside the gene matches: 7. The length of the CDR3 is 16 residues. CDR3 in DNA: TGTGCCAGCAGTTTGGACAGGGGATACGGTAATGAAAAACTGTTTTTT. It translates to CASSLDRGYGNEKLFF.

The V gene is TRBV11-2, the J gene TRBJ2-3; no definite D call. In germline, CDR1 is SGHAT, CDR2 FQNNGV. The CDR3 consists of 12 residues. Trimming cost V 1 base and J 6 bases, with 5 bases left between them. The CDR3: CASSLVSDTQYF. CDR3 in DNA: TGTGCCAGCAGCTTAGTATCGGATACGCAGTATTTT.

The V call is TRBV7-9, the J call TRBJ2-5; a weak D match, TRBD1 (5 bases). Trimming cost V 9 bases and J 1 base, with 12 bases left between them. The germline CDR1 and CDR2 sequences are SEHNR and FQNEAQ (reference sequence). The CDR3 runs 13 residues. The CDR3 spells CASGAAFQETQYF. The DNA for the CDR3 is TGTGCCAGTGGGGCGGCGTTCCAAGAGACCCAGTACTTC.

The genes are TRBV12-3 or TRBV12-4 and TRBJ1-2; no clear D gene. The length of the CDR3 is 11 residues. Trimming shortened V by 6 bases and J by 4 bases, and 6 bases separated the two germline ends. The CDR3 DNA reads TGTGCCAGCAGCCCAGGCTATGGCTACACCTTC. It codes for CASSPGYGYTF.

V usage is TRBV19 and J usage is TRBJ1-5; D is perhaps TRBD1 (6 bases). Germline lookup yields CDR1 LNHDA and CDR2 SQIVND (reference sequence). CDR3 length: 13 residues. Trimming took off 9 bases at V and 5 bases at J, with 14 bases between the two ends. The DNA of the CDR3 is TGTGCCAGCGTTACAGGGTATGATCAGCCCCAGCATTTT. Amino acids: CASVTGYDQPQHF.

The chain employs TRBV6-1 and TRBJ1-5; D may be TRBD1 (5 bases). CDR1 is MNHNS and CDR2 is SASEGT in the germline V gene. The CDR3 covers 13 residues. Deletions cut 2 bases from V and 7 bases from J, with 9 bases between. In nucleotides, the CDR3 is TGTGCCAGCAGTGAAAGGGGCTGGCAGCCCCAGCATTTT. Protein: CASSERGWQPQHF.

The gene calls are TRBV6-1 and TRBJ2-7; 7 nucleotides agree with TRBD1. Germline CDR1 MNHNS, CDR2 SASEGT. CDR3 size: 15 residues. Trimming cost V 1 base and J 2 bases; bases outside gene matches: 5. CDR3 in amino acids: CASSEGVTGTYEQYF. The CDR3 region has the DNA TGTGCCAGCAGTGAAGGGGTGACAGGGACCTACGAGCAGTACTTC.

The sample holds one count of this clone. The chain has TRBV5-5 and TRBJ2-3; TRBD1 matches at 11 bases. This CDR3 is 17 amino acids long. Per germline, CDR1 SGHKS and CDR2 YYEKEE (reference sequence). With 6 bases clipped from V and 6 bases from J, the junction kept 15 bases outside the gene matches. Here the CDR3 reads CASTERVGTGGTDTQYF. The CDR3 nucleotides are TGTGCCAGCACCGAGCGGGTTGGGACAGGGGGGACGGATACGCAGTATTTT.

This clone showed up just a few times. The chain uses TRBV5-8 and TRBJ1-5; 7 nucleotides agree with TRBD1. V gave up 2 bases and J gave up 1 base; unmatched junction bases: 3. The CDR3 contains 15 residues. Germline V gives CDR1 SGHTS, CDR2 YDEGEE. The CDR3 DNA reads TGTGCCAGCAGCTTCCGACAGGGAAGCAATCAGCCCCAGCATTTT. The encoded protein is CASSFRQGSNQPQHF.

The J gene is TRBJ1-1, the V gene TRBV30; D is unclear. The CDR3 length is 13 residues. The germline gives CDR1 GTSNPN, CDR2 SVGIG (reference sequence). V dropped 4 bases and J dropped 0 bases, with 9 bases sitting between them. CDR3 sequence (DNA): TGTGCCTGGACCGTAATAATGAACACTGAAGCTTTCTTT. Protein: CAWTVIMNTEAFF. Full variable domain (rest looked up from reference TRBV30 and TRBJ1-1): SQTIHQWPATLVQPVGSPLSLECTVEGTSNPNLYWYRQAAGRGLQLLFYSVGIGQISSEVPQNLSASRPQDRQFILSSKKLLLSDSGFYLCAWTVIMNTEAFFGQGTRLTVV.

The rearrangement links TRBV7-9 to TRBJ1-2; D is perhaps TRBD1 (6 bases). This CDR3 has 14 amino acids. V shed 1 base and J shed 8 bases, with 14 bases lying between them. Germline assignment: CDR1 SEHNR and CDR2 FQNEAQ (reference sequence). The CDR3 DNA reads TGTGCCAGCAGCTTAGGATTGGGGGCCGAAGGCTACACCTTC. Protein sequence: CASSLGLGAEGYTF.

CDR3 coding DNA: TGTGCCAGCACCGACACTAAACGGGGGCGGGAGGAGACCCAGTACTTC. Encoded protein: CASTDTKRGREETQYF. J is TRBJ2-5 and V is TRBV28; tentative D call: TRBD2 (7 bases). In germline, CDR1 is MDHEN, CDR2 SYDVKM. V was trimmed by 7 bases and J by 5 bases, leaving 23 bases between them. This CDR3 spans 16 amino acids.

The genes are TRBV6-5 and TRBJ2-2; 8 nucleotides align to TRBD1. Germline CDR1 MNHEY, CDR2 SVGAGI. With V trimmed by 4 bases and J by 1 base, 5 bases remained unmatched. CDR3 size: 16 residues. This chain's CDR3 is CASSWIGQGNTGELFF. The CDR3 coding sequence is TGTGCCAGCAGTTGGATCGGACAGGGGAACACCGGGGAGCTGTTTTTT.